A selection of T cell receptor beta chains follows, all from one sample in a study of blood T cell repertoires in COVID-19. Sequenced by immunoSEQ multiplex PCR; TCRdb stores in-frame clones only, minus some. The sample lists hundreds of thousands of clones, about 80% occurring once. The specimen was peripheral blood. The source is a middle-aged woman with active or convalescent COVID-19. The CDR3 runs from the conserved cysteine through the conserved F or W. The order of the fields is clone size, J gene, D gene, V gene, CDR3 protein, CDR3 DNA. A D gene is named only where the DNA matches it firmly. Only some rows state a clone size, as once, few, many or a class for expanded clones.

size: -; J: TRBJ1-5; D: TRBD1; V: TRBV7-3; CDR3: CASSLTGNQPQHF; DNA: TGTGCCAGCAGCCTGACAGGGAATCAGCCCCAGCATTTT
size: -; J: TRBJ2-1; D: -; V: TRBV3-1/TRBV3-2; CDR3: CASGGIAAGEQFF; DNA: TGTGCCAGCGGAGGAATAGCAGCTGGGGAGCAGTTCTTC
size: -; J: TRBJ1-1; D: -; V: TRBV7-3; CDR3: CASSLMQDGTEAFF; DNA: TGTGCCAGCAGCTTAATGCAGGATGGCACTGAAGCTTTCTTT
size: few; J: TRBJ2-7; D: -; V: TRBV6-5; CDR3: CASSPRDYEQYF; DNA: TGTGCCAGCAGTCCTCGCGACTACGAGCAGTACTTC
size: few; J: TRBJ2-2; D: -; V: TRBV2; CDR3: CASSGRGDTGELFF; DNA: TGTGCCAGCAGTGGGAGGGGCGACACCGGGGAGCTGTTTTTT
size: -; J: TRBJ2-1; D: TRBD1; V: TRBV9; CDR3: CASSPGQDGNEQFF; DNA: TGTGCCAGCAGCCCTGGACAGGATGGCAATGAGCAGTTCTTC
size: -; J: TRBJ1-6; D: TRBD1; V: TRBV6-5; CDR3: CASGGTGLGNSPLHF; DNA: TGTGCCAGCGGGGGGACAGGGTTGGGAAATTCACCCCTCCACTTT
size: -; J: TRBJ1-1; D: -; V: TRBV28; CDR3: CASSPQNTEAFF; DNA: TGTGCCAGCAGTCCACAAAACACTGAAGCTTTCTTT
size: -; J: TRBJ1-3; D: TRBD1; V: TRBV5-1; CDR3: CASSLAGTAGNTIYF; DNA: TGCGCCAGCAGCTTGGCCGGGACAGCTGGAAACACCATATATTTT
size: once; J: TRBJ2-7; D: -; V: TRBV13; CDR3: CASSYSQGYEQYF; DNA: TGTGCCAGCAGCTATTCCCAGGGCTACGAGCAGTACTTC
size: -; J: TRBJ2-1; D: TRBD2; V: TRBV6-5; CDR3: CASSFRTSGYNEQFF; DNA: TGTGCCAGCAGCTTTAGGACTAGCGGGTACAATGAGCAGTTCTTC
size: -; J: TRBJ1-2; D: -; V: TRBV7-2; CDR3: CASSLVAEANYGYTF; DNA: TGTGCCAGCAGCTTAGTAGCAGAAGCTAACTATGGCTACACCTTC
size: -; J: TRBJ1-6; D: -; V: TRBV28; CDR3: CASSLPPPTTEGGRTLYNSPLHF; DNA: TGTGCCAGCAGTTTGCCCCCACCGACGACAGAAGGGGGACGCACCCTCTATAATTCACCCCTCCACTTT
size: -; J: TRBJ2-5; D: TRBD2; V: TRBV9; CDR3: CASSVSGGAGETQYF; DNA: TGTGCCAGCAGCGTTAGCGGGGGGGCGGGGGAGACCCAGTACTTC
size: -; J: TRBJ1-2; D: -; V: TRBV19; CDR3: CASSLRDYGYTF; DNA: TGTGCCAGTAGTCTCAGGGACTATGGCTACACCTTC
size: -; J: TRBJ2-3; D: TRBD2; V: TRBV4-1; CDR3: CASSQDPLAGETQYF; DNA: TGCGCCAGCAGCCAAGACCCATTAGCGGGGGAGACGCAGTATTTT
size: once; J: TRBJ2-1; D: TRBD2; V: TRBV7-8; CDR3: CASSPGRGGGNEQFF; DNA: TGTGCCAGCAGCCCCGGCCGCGGGGGAGGGAATGAGCAGTTCTTC
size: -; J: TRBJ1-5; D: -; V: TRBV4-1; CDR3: CASSQDRGWNQPQHF; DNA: TGCGCCAGCAGCCAAGATCGGGGGTGGAATCAGCCCCAGCATTTT
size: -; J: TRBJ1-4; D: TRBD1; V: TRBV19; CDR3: CASSTPQGSNEKLFF; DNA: TGTGCCAGTAGTACCCCACAGGGGTCTAATGAAAAACTGTTTTTT
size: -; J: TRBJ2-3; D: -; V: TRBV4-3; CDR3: CASSPGGGTDTQYF; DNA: TGCGCCAGCAGCCCCGGGGGAGGCACAGATACGCAGTATTTT
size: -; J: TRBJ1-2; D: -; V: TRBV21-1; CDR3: CASSARKGTGGHGYTF; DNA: TGTGCCAGCAGCGCCCGAAAGGGGACGGGGGGACATGGCTACACCTTC
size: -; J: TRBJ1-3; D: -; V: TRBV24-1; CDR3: CATSDLGGLSGNTIYF; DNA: TGTGCCACCAGTGATTTAGGCGGACTCTCTGGAAACACCATATATTTT
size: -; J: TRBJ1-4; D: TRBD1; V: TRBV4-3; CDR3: CASSLSGTGREKLFF; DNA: TGCGCCAGCAGTCTAAGCGGGACAGGCCGAGAAAAACTGTTTTTT
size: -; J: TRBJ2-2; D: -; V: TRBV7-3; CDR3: CASSFITGELFF; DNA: TGTGCCAGCAGCTTTATCACCGGGGAGCTGTTTTTT
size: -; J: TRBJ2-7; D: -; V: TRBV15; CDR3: CATSRGEAAYEQYF; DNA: TGTGCCACCAGCAGAGGAGAGGCAGCCTACGAGCAGTACTTC
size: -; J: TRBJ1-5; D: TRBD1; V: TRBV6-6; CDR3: CASSYSEQGSQPQHF; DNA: TGTGCCAGCAGTTACTCGGAACAGGGGTCGCAGCCCCAGCATTTT
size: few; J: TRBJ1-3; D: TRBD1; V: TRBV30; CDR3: CAWSLTGPGNTIYF; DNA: TGTGCCTGGAGTTTGACAGGGCCCGGAAACACCATATATTTT
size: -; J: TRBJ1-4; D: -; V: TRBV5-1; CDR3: CASSMGHGNEKLFF; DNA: TGCGCCAGCAGCATGGGACATGGTAATGAAAAACTGTTTTTT
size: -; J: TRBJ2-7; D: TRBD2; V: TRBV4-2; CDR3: CASSMTSGRARYEQYF; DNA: TGTGCCAGCAGCATGACTAGCGGGAGGGCCCGATACGAGCAGTACTTC
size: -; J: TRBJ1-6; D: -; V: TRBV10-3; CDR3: CAIGGVDNSPLHF; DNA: TGTGCCATTGGGGGGGTGGACAATTCACCCCTCCACTTT
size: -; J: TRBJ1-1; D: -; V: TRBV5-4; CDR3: CASSLAREGMNTEAFF; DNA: TGTGCCAGCAGCTTGGCCAGGGAGGGGATGAACACTGAAGCTTTCTTT
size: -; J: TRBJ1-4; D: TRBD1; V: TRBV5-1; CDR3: CASSSTGSGFTNEKLFF; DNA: TGCGCCAGCAGCTCGACAGGGAGTGGATTCACAAATGAAAAACTGTTTTTT
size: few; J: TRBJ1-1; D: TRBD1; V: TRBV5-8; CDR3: CASSLETGMNTEAFF; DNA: TGTGCCAGCAGCCTGGAGACAGGGATGAACACTGAAGCTTTCTTT